This T cell receptor beta chain comes out of a study of blood T cell repertoires in COVID-19. From germline, CDR1 is SGDLS and CDR2 YYNGEE. The CDR3 is made up of 14 amino acids. Trimming removed 0 bases at V and 0 bases at J, with 6 bases between. One Seattle source followed patients from active infection through their disease course. Per the authors' pipeline: For nucleated cells, counts were estimated from reference gene primer amplification. Repertoires were generated with immunoSEQ multiplex PCR, while TCRdb's copy carries only in-frame clones and drops some. From that table come the V and J calls and clone size; the DNA was used to work out D and trimming. This table holds fewer than 40,000 clones, 81% found once.

The genes are TRBV9 and TRBJ1-1, with D unresolved. Sequencing was performed on peripheral blood. The source is a man in his 70s with COVID-19, enrolled during active disease. CDR3 nucleotides: TGTGCCAGCAGCGTAGGCAACATGAACACTGAAGCTTTCTTT. Translated: CASSVGNMNTEAFF.